This T cell receptor (beta chain) was profiled in a study of blood T cell repertoires in COVID-19. Authors' data handling: Amplifying reference gene primers gave estimates of nucleated cell counts. Method: immunoSEQ multiplex PCR; TCRdb's copy keeps in-frame clones and lacks some. From that table come the V and J calls and clone size; the DNA was used to work out D and trimming. The repertoire holds approximately 530,000 clones, with roughly 89% as singletons. A Seattle source enrolled patients during active infection and followed them longitudinally. This CDR3 contains 17 residues. Trimming shortened V by 0 bases and J by 10 bases, and 21 bases separated the two germline ends. Germline assignment: CDR1 LNHNV and CDR2 YYDKDF (reference sequence).

The chain joins TRBV15 to TRBJ1-4; D gene uncertain. This clonotype was sampled from a woman between 50 and 59 years old with COVID-19, enrolled during active disease. The sequenced sample consisted of peripheral blood. The CDR3 region has the DNA TGTGCCACCAGCAGAGACCGGGTCAGCCCCGAATGGCCAAAACTGTTTTTT. Its translation: CATSRDRVSPEWPKLFF.